This T cell receptor beta chain was identified in a study of shared clonotypes between healthy human individuals (dated by TCRdb to about 2020). Study-level background: The cohort included three men and a couple of women between 18 and 49 years of age. For each donor, CD4 naive and CD4 memory were each given three plates, CD8 naive was given two plates, and CD8 memory was given one plate. Blood TCR repertoires of several healthy adults were deeply sequenced to estimate repertoire size and the extent of clonotype sharing between individuals. Different laboratories and diverse techniques were used to prepare libraries and sequence TCR repertoires, to increase sequencing depth and limit assay-specific biases. Between about 0.8 and 8.9 billion PBMCs per donor were obtained by leukapheresis.

On this clone: Its antigen remains unidentified. Nothing much larger sits one base from this clone, and base qualities are not available.

For this chain, trimming is 4 bases at the V end and 4 bases at the J end, and the number of junction bases without a gene match is 8. CDR1 and CDR2 were assigned from the germline V gene as SGHTS and YDEGEE. The CDR3, from cysteine to phenylalanine, totals 15 residues. Of the read, only the CDR3 DNA is kept; its 45 bases are in frame from base 1. TCR CDR3 regions were amplified from genomic DNA by multiplex PCR using the deep immunoSEQ assay. For each cell subset, the extracted genomic DNA was distributed evenly across all wells of several immunoSEQ 96-well plates, and each plate served as one replicate. For sorted subsets, 150 to 200 ng genomic DNA, equal to 30,000 or so T cell genomes, was loaded into each replicate PCR. Purified libraries were measured with a Qubit 3.0 fluorometer, size-checked on a Bioanalyzer 2100, and measured again with the KAPA Library Quantification kit. Each immunoSEQ 96-well plate was sequenced on its own single-read 150-cycle Illumina NextSeq 550 flow cell. On the study's bioinformatics: Because only junctional sequences without quality scores were contained in the immunoSEQ output, filtering matching that applied to full-length reads could not be performed. Sequences were annotated with PyIR, a Python wrapper for IgBLAST v1.9, using IMGT germline references to assign V/J genes and CDR3. Reads with weak V/J assignments (E-value above 1e-6), missing CDR3, stop codons, out-of-frame junctions, or ambiguous translated residues were removed. V3J clonotypes were defined by identical inferred V gene, J gene, and CDR3 amino acid sequence. Percentage overlap between repertoires was calculated by dividing the number of shared unique clonotypes by the size of the smaller repertoire. RTK rarefaction, the Chao1 estimator, and Recon v2.1 estimates of unobserved clonotypes were used to assess repertoire richness. Generation probabilities were computed with OLGA for all TCRbeta clonotypes obtained by the gDNA method from four donors. Sourced from immuneACCESS, this table was stored by TCRdb with only in-frame sequences that have V and J called. A share of the clones is absent; for the studies checked, an unresolved V gene accounts for under half, and the remainder has no known explanation. V and J calls and clone size follow that table, whereas D and trimming were derived from the DNA. In this sample the table shows nearly 2 million clones, about 95% of which occur a single time. 1% to 1.5% of the sample lies in the top ten.

CD8 naive samples were CD45RO-negative cells positively selected for CCR7, giving a CD45RA+CCR7+ population that excluded TemRA cells. The donors were healthy, HIV-negative adults who had no recently reported acute infections or vaccinations. Every donor was a Caucasian adult residing in Nashville, Tennessee, USA. After blood collection by leukapheresis, PBMCs were isolated using Ficoll-Histopaque density gradient centrifugation and then cryopreserved in the vapor phase of liquid nitrogen. Purity and quantity of every magnetically sorted T cell population were checked by analytical flow cytometry. From each sorted fraction, genomic DNA was isolated and quantified by UV absorbance on a Nanodrop 2000c. Overall study results and their limits: Larger estimated clonotype richness was generally found for naive subsets than for memory subsets. Sampling was restricted to blood, and TCR repertoires in tissue are likely to differ from TCR repertoires in blood. Rarefaction of sorted-subset datasets indicated incomplete sequencing despite the large sequencing depth. Based on pairwise subsampling, the degree of clonotype sharing among donors was expected to be affected by sequencing depth. Because the study included a small number of donors, the genetic and exposure-history diversity represented was limited. Across a few donors, about 5.2% of naive CD4, more than 3% of naive CD8, under 2.5% of memory CD4, and 0.4% to 0.45% of memory CD8 clonotypes were shared. Clonotypes shared by all four sorted-subset donors showed higher generation probabilities than non-shared clonotypes.

The chain is encoded by TRBV5-8 joined to TRBJ2-5, and TRBD2 matches 9 of the central bases. The sequence was obtained from a man aged 18-30 years in good health. The sample was naive CD8+ T cells sorted from blood. This specimen's cell subset or site label, per the study, means: CD45RA+CCR7+. The nucleotide sequence is TGTGCCAGCAGCCAGGGACTAGCTGGGGGAGAGACCCAGTACTTC. Its amino acids are CASSQGLAGGETQYF.